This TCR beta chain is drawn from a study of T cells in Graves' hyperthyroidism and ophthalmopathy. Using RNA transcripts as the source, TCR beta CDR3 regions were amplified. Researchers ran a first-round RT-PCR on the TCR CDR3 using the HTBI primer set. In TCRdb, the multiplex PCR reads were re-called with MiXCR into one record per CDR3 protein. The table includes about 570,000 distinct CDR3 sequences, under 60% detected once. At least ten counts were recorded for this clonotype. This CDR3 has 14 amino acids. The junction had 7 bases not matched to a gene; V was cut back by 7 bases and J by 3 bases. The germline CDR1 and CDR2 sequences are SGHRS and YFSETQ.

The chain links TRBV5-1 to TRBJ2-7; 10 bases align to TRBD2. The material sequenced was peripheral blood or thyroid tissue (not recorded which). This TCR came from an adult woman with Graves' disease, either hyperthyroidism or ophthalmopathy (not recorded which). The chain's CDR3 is CASSVAGGRYEQYF. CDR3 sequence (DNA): TGCGCCAGCTCAGTAGCGGGAGGACGCTACGAGCAGTACTTC.